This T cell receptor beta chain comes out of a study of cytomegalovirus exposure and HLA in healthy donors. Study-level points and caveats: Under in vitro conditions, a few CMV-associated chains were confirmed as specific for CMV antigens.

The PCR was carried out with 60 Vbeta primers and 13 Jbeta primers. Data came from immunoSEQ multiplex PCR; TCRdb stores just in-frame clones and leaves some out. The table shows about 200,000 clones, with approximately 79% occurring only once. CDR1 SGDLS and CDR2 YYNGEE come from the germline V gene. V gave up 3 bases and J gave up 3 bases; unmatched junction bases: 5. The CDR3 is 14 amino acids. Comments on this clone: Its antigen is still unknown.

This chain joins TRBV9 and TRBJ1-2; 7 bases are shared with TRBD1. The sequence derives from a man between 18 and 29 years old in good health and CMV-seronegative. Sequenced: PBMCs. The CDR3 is CASSGGGLDYGYTF. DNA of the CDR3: TGTGCCAGCAGCGGAGGGGGCCTTGACTATGGCTACACCTTC.